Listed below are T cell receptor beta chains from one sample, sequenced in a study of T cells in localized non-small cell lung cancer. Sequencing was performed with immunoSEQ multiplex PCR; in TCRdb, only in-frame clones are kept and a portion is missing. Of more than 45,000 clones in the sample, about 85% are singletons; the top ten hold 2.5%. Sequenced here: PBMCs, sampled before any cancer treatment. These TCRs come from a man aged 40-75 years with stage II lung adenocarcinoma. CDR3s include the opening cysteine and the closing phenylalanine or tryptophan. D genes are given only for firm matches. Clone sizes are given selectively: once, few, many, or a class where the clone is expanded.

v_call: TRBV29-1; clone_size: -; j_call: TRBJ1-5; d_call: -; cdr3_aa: CSAIGGGGNQPQHF; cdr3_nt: TGCAGCGCCATAGGAGGGGGAGGCAATCAGCCCCAGCATTTT
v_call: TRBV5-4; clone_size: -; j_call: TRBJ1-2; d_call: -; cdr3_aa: CASSFRRQRPGDGYTF; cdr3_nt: TGTGCCAGCAGCTTCCGCCGACAACGCCCCGGAGATGGCTACACCTTC
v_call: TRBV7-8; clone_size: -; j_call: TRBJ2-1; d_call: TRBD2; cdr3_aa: CASSLRTSGGVNEQFF; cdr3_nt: TGTGCCAGCAGCCTCCGGACTAGCGGGGGGGTAAATGAGCAGTTCTTC
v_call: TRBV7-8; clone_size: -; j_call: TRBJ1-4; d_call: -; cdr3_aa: CASSLAIRGGEKLFF; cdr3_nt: TGTGCCAGCAGCTTAGCTATAAGGGGTGGTGAAAAACTGTTTTTT
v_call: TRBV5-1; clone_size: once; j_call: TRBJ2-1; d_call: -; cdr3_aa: CASSLSGLFNNEQFF; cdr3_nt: TGCGCCAGCAGCTTGTCAGGGCTGTTTAACAATGAGCAGTTCTTC
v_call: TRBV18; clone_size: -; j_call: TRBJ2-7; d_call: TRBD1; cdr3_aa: CASSPPRQGAPYEQYF; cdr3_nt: TGTGCCAGCTCACCACCGAGACAGGGGGCTCCCTACGAGCAGTACTTC
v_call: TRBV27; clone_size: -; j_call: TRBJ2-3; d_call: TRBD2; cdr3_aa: CASSPRTSLWGVTDTQYF; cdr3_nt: TGTGCCAGCAGTCCGAGGACTAGCTTGTGGGGGGTCACAGATACGCAGTATTTT
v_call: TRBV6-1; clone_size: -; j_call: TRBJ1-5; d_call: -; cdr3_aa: CASSEHGGLQPQHF; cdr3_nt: TGTGCCAGCAGTGAACACGGGGGGCTTCAGCCCCAGCATTTT
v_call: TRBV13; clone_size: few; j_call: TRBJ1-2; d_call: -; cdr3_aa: CASSPWGVNYGYTF; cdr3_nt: TGTGCCAGCAGCCCTTGGGGGGTTAACTATGGCTACACCTTC
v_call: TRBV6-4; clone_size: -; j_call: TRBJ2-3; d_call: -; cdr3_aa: CASSEGVASPGTDTQYF; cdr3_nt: TGTGCCAGCAGTGAAGGGGTGGCGAGTCCTGGCACAGATACGCAGTATTTT
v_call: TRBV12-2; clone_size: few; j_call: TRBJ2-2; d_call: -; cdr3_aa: CASRLGAVSPGELFF; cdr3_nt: TGTGCAAGTCGCTTAGGGGCAGTGTCTCCCGGGGAGCTGTTTTTT
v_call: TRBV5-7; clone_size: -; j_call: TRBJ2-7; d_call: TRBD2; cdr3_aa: CASSLGGGLAGISYEQYF; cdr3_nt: TGTGCCAGCAGCTTGGGGGGGGGACTAGCGGGAATCTCCTACGAGCAGTACTTC
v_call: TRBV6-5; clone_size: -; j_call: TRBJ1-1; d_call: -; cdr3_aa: CASSFGTLNTEAFF; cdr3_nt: TGTGCCAGCAGTTTTGGGACGTTGAACACTGAAGCTTTCTTT
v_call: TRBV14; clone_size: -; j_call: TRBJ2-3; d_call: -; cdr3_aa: CASSLRSSTDTQYF; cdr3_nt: TGTGCCAGCAGTCTCAGATCTAGCACAGATACGCAGTATTTT
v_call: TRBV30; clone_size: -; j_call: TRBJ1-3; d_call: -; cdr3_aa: CAWGKLNTIYF; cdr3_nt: TGTGCCTGGGGTAAATTAAACACCATATATTTT
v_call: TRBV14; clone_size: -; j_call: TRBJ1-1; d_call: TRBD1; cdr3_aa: CASSPNRGEAFF; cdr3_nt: TGTGCCAGCAGCCCCAACAGGGGAGAAGCTTTCTTT
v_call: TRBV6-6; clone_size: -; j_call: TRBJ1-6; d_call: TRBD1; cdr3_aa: CASHPDRGQNSPLHF; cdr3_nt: TGTGCCAGCCACCCCGACAGGGGGCAAAATTCACCCCTCCACTTT
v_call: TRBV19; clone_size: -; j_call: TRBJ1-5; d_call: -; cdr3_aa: CASSMMGGSNQPQHF; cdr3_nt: TGTGCCAGTAGTATGATGGGGGGAAGCAATCAGCCCCAGCATTTT
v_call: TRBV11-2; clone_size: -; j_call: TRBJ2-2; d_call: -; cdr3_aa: CASSSDTGELFF; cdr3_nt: TGTGCCAGCAGCTCGGATACCGGGGAGCTGTTTTTT
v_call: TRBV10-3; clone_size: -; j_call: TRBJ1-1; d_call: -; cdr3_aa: CAISETGNTEAFF; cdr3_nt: TGTGCCATCAGTGAGACAGGGAACACTGAAGCTTTCTTT
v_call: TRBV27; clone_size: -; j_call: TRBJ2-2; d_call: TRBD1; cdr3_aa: CASSRPGQGNTGELFF; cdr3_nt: TGTGCCAGCAGTCGCCCGGGACAGGGCAACACCGGGGAGCTGTTTTTT
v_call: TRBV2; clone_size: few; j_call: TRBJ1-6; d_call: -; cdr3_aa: CASSGATDGPYNSPLHF; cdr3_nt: TGTGCCAGCAGTGGGGCCACCGACGGACCCTATAATTCACCCCTCCACTTT
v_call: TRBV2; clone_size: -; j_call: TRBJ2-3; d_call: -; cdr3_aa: CASGELRTDTQYF; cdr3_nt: TGTGCCAGCGGAGAACTGAGGACAGATACGCAGTATTTT
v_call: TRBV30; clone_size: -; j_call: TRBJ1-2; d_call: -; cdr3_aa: CAWSSGTGNYGYTF; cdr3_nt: TGTGCCTGGTCCTCCGGGACGGGAAACTATGGCTACACCTTC
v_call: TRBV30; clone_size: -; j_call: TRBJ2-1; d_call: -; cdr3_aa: CAWSVGGGPYNEQFF; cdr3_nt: TGTGCCTGGAGTGTTGGAGGGGGCCCCTACAATGAGCAGTTCTTC
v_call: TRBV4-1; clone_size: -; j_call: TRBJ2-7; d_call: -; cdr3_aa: CASSRQESSYEQYF; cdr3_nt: TGCGCCAGCAGCCGACAGGAGAGCTCCTACGAGCAGTACTTC
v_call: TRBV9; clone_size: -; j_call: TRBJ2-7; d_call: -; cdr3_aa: CASSVEDGYEQYF; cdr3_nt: TGTGCCAGCAGCGTAGAAGACGGCTACGAGCAGTACTTC
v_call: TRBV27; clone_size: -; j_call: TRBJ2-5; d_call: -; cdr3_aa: CASSLGGRRFWETQYF; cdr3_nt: TGTGCCAGCAGCCTTGGGGGGAGGCGTTTCTGGGAGACCCAGTACTTC
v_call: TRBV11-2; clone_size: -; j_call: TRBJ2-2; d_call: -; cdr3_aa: CASSFGGLRNTGELFF; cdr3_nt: TGTGCCAGCAGCTTTGGGGGGTTAAGGAACACCGGGGAGCTGTTTTTT
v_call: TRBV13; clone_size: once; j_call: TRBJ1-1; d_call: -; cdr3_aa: CASSSGWGNTEAFF; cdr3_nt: TGTGCCAGCAGCTCAGGGTGGGGTAACACTGAAGCTTTCTTT
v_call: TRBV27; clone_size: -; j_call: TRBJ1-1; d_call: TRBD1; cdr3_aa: CASSLRRQGKRTEAFF; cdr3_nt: TGTGCCAGCAGTTTACGTAGACAGGGAAAAAGGACTGAAGCTTTCTTT
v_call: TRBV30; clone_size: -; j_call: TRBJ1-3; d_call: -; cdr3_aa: CAWSVRSRSGNTIYF; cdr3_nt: TGTGCCTGGAGTGTACGGAGCCGCTCTGGAAACACCATATATTTT
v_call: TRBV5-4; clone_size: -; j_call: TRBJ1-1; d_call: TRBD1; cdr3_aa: CAGGTVLDTEAFF; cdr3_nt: TGTGCCGGGGGGACAGTCTTGGACACTGAAGCTTTCTTT
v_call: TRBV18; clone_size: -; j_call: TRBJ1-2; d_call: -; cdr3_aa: CASSPGGSDGYTF; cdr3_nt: TGTGCCAGCTCACCAGGCGGTTCCGATGGCTACACCTTC
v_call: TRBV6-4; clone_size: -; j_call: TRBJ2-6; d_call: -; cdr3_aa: CASSESGSGANVLTF; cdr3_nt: TGTGCCAGCAGTGAGTCGGGCTCTGGGGCCAACGTCCTGACTTTC
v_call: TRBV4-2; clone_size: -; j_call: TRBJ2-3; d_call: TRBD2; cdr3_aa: CASSQEASGGGTDTQYF; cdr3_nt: TGTGCCAGCAGCCAAGAGGCTAGCGGGGGCGGCACAGATACGCAGTATTTT
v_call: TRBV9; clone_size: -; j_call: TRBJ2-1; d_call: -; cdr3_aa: CASSPLSSSWGMGGSYNEQFF; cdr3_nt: TGTGCCAGCAGCCCCCTTTCTTCTTCTTGGGGAATGGGTGGTTCCTACAATGAGCAGTTCTTC
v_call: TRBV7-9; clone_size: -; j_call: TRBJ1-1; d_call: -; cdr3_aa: CASSLELTNTEAFF; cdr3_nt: TGTGCCAGCAGCTTAGAATTGACGAACACTGAAGCTTTCTTT
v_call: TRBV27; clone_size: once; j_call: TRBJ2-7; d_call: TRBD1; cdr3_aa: CASSSLSGTGNYEQYF; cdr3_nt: TGTGCCAGCAGTTCCCTTTCCGGGACAGGGAACTACGAGCAGTACTTC
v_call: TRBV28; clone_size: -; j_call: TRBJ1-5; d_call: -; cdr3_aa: CASSLSPQYPGQPQHF; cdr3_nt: TGTGCCAGCAGTTTATCCCCTCAGTATCCGGGTCAGCCCCAGCATTTT
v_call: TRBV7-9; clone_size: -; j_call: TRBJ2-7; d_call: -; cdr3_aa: CASSLAPLSLSHYEQYF; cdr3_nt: TGTGCCAGCAGCTTAGCCCCATTAAGCTTGTCCCACTACGAGCAGTACTTC
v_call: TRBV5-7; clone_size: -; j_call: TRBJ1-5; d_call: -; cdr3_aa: CASSQRSLPGQPQHF; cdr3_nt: TGTGCCAGCAGTCAGAGATCTCTACCCGGTCAGCCCCAGCATTTT
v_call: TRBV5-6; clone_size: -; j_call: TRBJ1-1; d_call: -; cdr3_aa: CASSGTPGTEAFF; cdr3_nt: TGTGCCAGCAGCGGGACCCCCGGAACTGAAGCTTTCTTT
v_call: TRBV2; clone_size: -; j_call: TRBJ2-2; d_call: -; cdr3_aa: CASTGDLTGELFF; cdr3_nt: TGTGCCAGCACAGGGGACCTAACCGGGGAGCTGTTTTTT
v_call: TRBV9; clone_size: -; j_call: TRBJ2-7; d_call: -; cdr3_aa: CASSVGNSYEQYF; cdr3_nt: TGTGCCAGCAGCGTAGGAAACTCCTACGAGCAGTACTTC